These 17 T cell receptor beta chains came from one sample sequenced in a study of technical replicates of blood from a handful of donors. Measured with immunoSEQ multiplex PCR; TCRdb has only the in-frame clones, and not every one. Of nearly 90,000 clones in the sample, around 93% were seen once. The specimen sequenced was T cells isolated from PBMCs. Receptors were obtained from a human donor in good health.

J is TRBJ1-2 and V is TRBV15, with 10 bases matching TRBD1. V shed 3 bases, J shed 4 bases, and the junction held 2 bases outside the gene matches. Germline V gene data show CDR1 as LNHNV and CDR2 as YYDKDF (reference sequence). The CDR3 is 14 amino acids. Written as DNA, the CDR3 is TGTGCCACCAGCAGGACAGGGGGCGTCTATGGCTACACCTTC. Translated, it gives CATSRTGGVYGYTF.

This chain connects TRBV6-1 to TRBJ2-1, with 8 bases fitting TRBD2. This CDR3 comprises 16 residues. Germline V gene sequence: CDR1 MNHNS, CDR2 SASEGT. J gave up 0 bases and V 4 bases, and 5 bases lay outside the gene matches. Here the CDR3 DNA reads TGTGCCAGCAGTGGAGTCAGCGGGAGCTCCTACAATGAGCAGTTCTTC. This encodes CASSGVSGSSYNEQFF.

The genes are TRBV2 and TRBJ2-1; no definite D call. The V gene's germline CDR1 is SNHLY and CDR2 FYNNEI. The CDR3 has 13 residues. The ends were cut back, 2 bases at V and 4 bases at J, with 6 bases in the middle. The DNA of the CDR3 is TGTGCCAGCAGTGAATTGGCTTACAATGAGCAGTTCTTC. Translation: CASSELAYNEQFF.

This clone was recorded once. The rearrangement links TRBV5-8 to TRBJ2-1; 14 bases match TRBD2. There are 15 residues in the CDR3. The J segment lost 8 bases and the V segment lost 4 bases, leaving 5 bases of the junction unmatched. CDR1 is SGHTS, CDR2 YDEGEE, per germline. The CDR3 loop reads CASSMGTSGSDEQFF. The DNA of the CDR3 is TGTGCCAGCAGCATGGGGACTAGCGGGAGCGATGAGCAGTTCTTC.

This chain links TRBV9 with TRBJ2-3; TRBD1 might be the D (5 bases). Trimming removed 3 bases at V and 5 bases at J, with 13 bases between. CDR1 SGDLS and CDR2 YYNGEE come from the germline V gene. CDR3 length: 14 amino acids. The CDR3 is CASSDRQTGDTQYF. DNA of the CDR3: TGTGCCAGCAGCGACAGACAAACAGGAGATACGCAGTATTTT.

V is TRBV7-6 and J is TRBJ1-2, with D hard to call. V was shortened by 2 bases and J by 8 bases, with 15 bases between the two germline ends. The CDR3 is 14 amino acids. CDR1 and CDR2 from the germline V gene are SGHVS and FNYEAQ. The CDR3 nucleotides are TGTGCCAGCAGCTTAAAATCCGGAGGTTCGGGCTACACCTTC. This codes for CASSLKSGGSGYTF.

This clone was recorded only once. This chain uses TRBV29-1 with TRBJ1-3; TRBD1 might be the D (6 bases). The CDR3 totals 14 residues. V was trimmed by 6 bases and J by 2 bases, leaving 14 bases between them. Germline V gene lookup returns CDR1 SQVTM and CDR2 ANQGSEA. DNA of the CDR3: TGCAGCGTGGTAGGGGGTAGGGCTGGAAACACCATATATTTT. Translated: CSVVGGRAGNTIYF. Full variable domain (rest looked up from reference TRBV29-1 and TRBJ1-3): SAVISQKPSRDICQRGTSLTIQCQVDSQVTMMFWYRQQPGQSLTLIATANQGSEATYESGFVIDKFPISRPNLTFSTLTVSNMSPEDSSIYLCSVVGGRAGNTIYFGEGSWLTVV.

The chain joins TRBV11-2 to TRBJ2-7; 7 nucleotides agree with TRBD1. The germline CDR1 and CDR2 sequences are SGHAT and FQNNGV. There are 14 residues in the CDR3. J was trimmed by 6 bases and V by 6 bases; bases with no gene match: 11. The CDR3 here is CASSQNRGRGEQYF. The CDR3 nucleotides read TGTGCCAGCAGTCAAAACAGGGGTCGGGGCGAGCAGTACTTC.

The chain links TRBV6-1 to TRBJ2-7, with TRBD2 identical over 8 bases. The CDR3 runs to 14 residues. CDR1 and CDR2 (germline): MNHNS, SASEGT. Trimming removed 2 bases from V and 3 bases from J; junction bases left unmatched: 3. CDR3 coding DNA: TGTGCCAGCAGTGAAACGGGACTAGACTACGAGCAGTACTTC. It is translated as CASSETGLDYEQYF.

The chain's CDR3 is CAWGGGVAGGLVYEQYF. The CDR3 nucleotides read TGTGCCTGGGGCGGGGGTGTAGCGGGAGGGCTCGTCTACGAGCAGTACTTC. This chain joins TRBV30 and TRBJ2-7, with TRBD2 matching over 11 bases. The CDR3 covers 17 residues. Germline loops: CDR1 GTSNPN, CDR2 SVGIG (reference sequence). Trimming at V came to 5 bases and at J to 3 bases, leaving 15 bases not matched to a gene.

V usage is TRBV27 and J usage is TRBJ2-7, with TRBD2 matching 8 bases. Unmatched junction bases numbered 2, after V lost 1 base and J lost 6 bases. Germline V gene lookup returns CDR1 MNHEY and CDR2 SMNVEV (reference sequence). The CDR3 extends over 13 amino acids. The CDR3 here is CASSLFSGGEQYF. CDR3 in DNA: TGTGCCAGCAGTTTATTCAGCGGGGGCGAGCAGTACTTC.

The rearrangement uses TRBV19 and TRBJ2-1, with 12 nucleotides matching TRBD2. The J segment lost 4 bases and the V segment lost 4 bases, leaving 5 bases of the junction unmatched. CDR1 is LNHDA, CDR2 SQIVND, per germline (reference sequence). The CDR3 runs 16 residues. The CDR3 sequence: CASSSLAGGSYNEQFF. CDR3 DNA sequence: TGTGCCAGTAGTAGTCTAGCGGGAGGGTCGTACAATGAGCAGTTCTTC.

The chain links TRBV4-2 to TRBJ2-5; TRBD2 matches 7 bases. Germline V gene lookup returns CDR1 LGHNA and CDR2 YNFKEQ. The CDR3 is 16 residues long. V was clipped by 1 base and J by 5 bases; unmatched bases: 10. The CDR3 coding sequence is TGTGCCAGCAGCCAAGTCCTGGCGGGAGAGTGGGAGACCCAGTACTTC. Encoded protein: CASSQVLAGEWETQYF.

V usage is TRBV7-3 and J usage is TRBJ2-7; D remains unclear. Germline V gene sequence: CDR1 SGHTA, CDR2 FQGTGA. The CDR3 is 14 amino acids. V was cut by 2 bases and J by 5 bases, with 13 bases left in between. As DNA, the CDR3 is TGTGCCAGCAGCTTAGTTTCCCTCAACAACGAGCAGTACTTC. Translation: CASSLVSLNNEQYF.

The chain is built from TRBV27 and TRBJ2-1; 12 nucleotides match TRBD1. V shed 0 bases, J shed 10 bases, and the junction held 7 bases outside the gene matches. This CDR3 comprises 16 residues. Germline values: CDR1 MNHEY, CDR2 SMNVEV (reference sequence). CDR3 in amino acids: CASSLSSSGTGGEQFF. CDR3 DNA: TGTGCCAGCAGTTTATCTAGTTCCGGGACAGGGGGCGAGCAGTTCTTC.

This chain connects TRBV29-1 to TRBJ2-7; 10 bases align to TRBD1. There are 13 residues in the CDR3. Germline CDR1 SQVTM, CDR2 ANQGSEA. V lost 5 bases to trimming and J lost 4 bases; unmatched junction nucleotides: 5. The CDR3: CSVRRTGGYEQYF. The CDR3 DNA follows: TGCAGCGTTAGGAGGACAGGGGGTTACGAGCAGTACTTC.

V gene TRBV18 combines with J gene TRBJ2-7; 7 nucleotides align to TRBD1. CDR1 is KGHSH, CDR2 LQKENI, per germline. The CDR3 spans 15 residues. The V gene end was trimmed by 3 bases and the J gene end by 3 bases; junction bases not matched to a gene: 8. CDR3 coding DNA: TGTGCCAGCTCACCTGGACAGGAAGGGGGCTACGAGCAGTACTTC. It encodes CASSPGQEGGYEQYF. Variable domain in full (rest from reference TRBV18 and TRBJ2-7): NAGVMQNPRHLVRRRGQEARLRCSPMKGHSHVYWYRQLPEEGLKFMVYLQKENIIDESGMPKERFSAEFPKEGPSILRIQQVVRGDSAAYFCASSPGQEGGYEQYFGPGTRLTVT.